This TCR beta chain appears in the sequencing data of a study of CD8 T cells in ankylosing spondylitis. The V gene's germline CDR1 is SGHNT and CDR2 YENEEA. Unmatched junction bases numbered 11, after V lost 7 bases and J lost 0 bases. The length of the CDR3 is 17 residues. This clonotype was counted only a few times. Its antigen is still unknown. Findings of the study overall: The disease-linked clones had a CD8+ phenotype and low blood frequencies. A motif of eight highly homologous TCR beta variants was seen as apparently characteristic of ankylosing spondylitis blood. In the blood and synovial fluid of reactive arthritis, some motif variants had been previously reported. Disease-linked clones reportedly showed significant enrichment in matched ankylosing spondylitis synovial fluid.

Scientists made TCR beta libraries using quantitative 5'-RACE with molecular barcodes. TCRdb reprocessed the 5' RACE reads via MiXCR and lists one record per CDR3 protein. The data show approximately 400,000 distinct CDR3 sequences, about a sixth seen once. Sequencing input: blood, either unsorted or a sorted T cell fraction (not recorded which). This sequence originates from a male donor with ankylosing spondylitis. The chain carries TRBV11-3 and TRBJ2-1; TRBD2 aligns across 8 bases. The CDR3 DNA is TGTGCCAGCACCCGGCCTACTAGCGGTAGCTCCTACAATGAGCAGTTCTTC. Protein: CASTRPTSGSSYNEQFF.